This TCR beta chain emerged from a study of T cells after yellow fever vaccination. The V and J ends lost 6 bases and 7 bases, in that order; junction bases with no gene match: 18. The CDR3 length is 16 residues. The germline CDR1 and CDR2 sequences are DFQATT and SNEGSKA (reference sequence). 5'RACE template switching added a universal primer site and UMIs to TCR cDNA. MiXCR, applied by TCRdb to the 5' RACE reads, yields one record per CDR3 protein. Among more than 300,000 distinct CDR3 sequences, approximately 11% were seen once, and the ten largest hold about 3.5%. This clonotype appeared a few times. Antigen unknown. General study points: Relatively few clonotypes were ones that appeared in both CD4 and CD8 compartments. The study found a weaker secondary response that peaked faster, day 5 versus 15.

The source is a man in his late teens or twenties who received the YFV17D yellow fever vaccine. Material: CD4+ T cells sorted from PBMCs, obtained 45 days after the yellow fever booster vaccination. The chain joins TRBV20-1 to TRBJ2-1, with 7 nucleotides matching TRBD2. CDR3 in DNA: TGCAGTGCCACCCCCCCTTTCGGCGGGGGAATAAATGAGCAGTTCTTC. This codes for CSATPPFGGGINEQFF.